Below, 18 T cell receptor beta chains from the same sample are listed, as sequenced in a study of shared clonotypes between healthy human individuals. Measured with immunoSEQ multiplex PCR; TCRdb has only the in-frame clones, and not every one. The table shows a few million clones, with approximately 94% occurring only once. Sequenced input: naive CD4+ T cells sorted from blood. Documented subset: CD45RA+ positively selected. These receptor sequences come from a man younger than 35 in good health.

This chain uses TRBV9 with TRBJ2-7, with 11 bases lining up with TRBD1. CDR1 and CDR2 from the germline V gene are SGDLS and YYNGEE. This CDR3 is 15 amino acids long. The ends lost 0 bases at V and 3 bases at J; junction bases unmatched: 2. The CDR3 region has the DNA TGTGCCAGCAGCGTAGGGGGACAGGGGGACTACGAGCAGTACTTC. Translating gives CASSVGGQGDYEQYF.

The CDR3 region is CASSQVQGINQPQHF. In nucleotides, the CDR3 is TGCGCCAGCAGCCAAGTACAGGGGATTAATCAGCCCCAGCATTTT. The chain employs TRBV4-1 and TRBJ1-5; 7 nucleotides line up with TRBD1. Losses at the gene ends were 1 base for V and 4 bases for J; bases not matched to a gene: 4. CDR1 is MGHRA, CDR2 YSYEKL, per germline. The CDR3 covers 15 residues.

The table lists this clone with a count of one. The CDR3 here is CASSSLRGGEQYF. The CDR3 DNA reads as TGTGCCAGCAGCTCACTCAGGGGTGGCGAGCAGTACTTC. V and J are TRBV11-1 and TRBJ2-7, with a weak D call TRBD1 (6 bases). Germline CDR1 reads SGHAT; CDR2 reads FQDESV (reference sequence). Trimming took 4 bases from V and 6 from J, leaving 13 bases between them. This CDR3 contains 13 residues.

This chain links TRBV6-1 with TRBJ2-5; no clear D. Trimming cost V 0 bases and J 6 bases, with 11 bases left between them. Per the germline V gene, CDR1 is MNHNS and CDR2 is SASEGT. There are 14 residues in the CDR3. The CDR3 bases are TGTGCCAGCAGTGAAGCTATAACAGTGAAGACCCAGTACTTC. Its protein product is CASSEAITVKTQYF.

The chain links TRBV19 to TRBJ2-3; D may match TRBD1 or TRBD2 (5 bases each). CDR1 LNHDA and CDR2 SQIVND come from the germline V gene (reference sequence). The V end was cut by 5 bases, the J end by 6 bases, with 12 bases between. The CDR3 has 13 amino acids. The CDR3 spells CASSFLEGDTQYF. DNA of the CDR3: TGTGCCAGTAGTTTCCTAGAGGGGGATACGCAGTATTTT. Drawing the rest from reference TRBV19 and TRBJ2-3, the complete variable domain is DGGITQSPKYLFRKEGQNVTLSCEQNLNHDAMYWYRQDPGQGLRLIYYSQIVNDFQKGDIAEGYSVSREKKESFPLTVTSAQKNPTAFYLCASSFLEGDTQYFGPGTRLTVL.

About this clone: A much bigger clone sits one base away, suggesting this may be a read error. The chain recombines TRBV2 with TRBJ2-7; a possible D gene is TRBD1 (5 bases). Germline CDR1 reads SNHLY; CDR2 reads FYNNEI. The V end was cut by 5 bases, the J end by 4 bases, with 6 bases between. The CDR3 consists of 11 residues. CDR3 sequence reads: CASSYRYEQYF. The DNA for the CDR3 is TGTGCCAGCAGTTACAGGTACGAGCAGTACTTC.

As concerns this clone: The sample has other DNA sequences that encode this CDR3 too. The rearrangement joins TRBV2 to TRBJ1-2; weak D call: TRBD1 (5 bases). Germline-derived CDR1 and CDR2 are SNHLY and FYNNEI. The CDR3 totals 14 residues. V was cut by 2 bases and J by 4 bases, with 11 bases left in between. The CDR3 reads CASSEQGGSYGYTF. CDR3 nucleotides: TGTGCCAGCAGTGAACAGGGAGGGAGCTATGGCTACACCTTC.

The gene calls are TRBV7-9 and TRBJ2-7; TRBD1 matches at 8 bases. The V segment lost 4 bases and the J segment 6 bases; nucleotides outside the gene matches: 5. The CDR3 runs 13 residues. From germline, CDR1 is SEHNR and CDR2 FQNEAQ (reference sequence). CDR3 coding DNA: TGTGCCAGCAGCTCAGGGGGCTTCGCCGAGCAGTACTTC. It yields the protein CASSSGGFAEQYF.

A word on this clone: Other DNA sequences in this specimen translate into the identical CDR3. This sequence joins TRBV7-2 and TRBJ2-7; D unresolved. The CDR3 consists of 11 residues. The V end was cut by 3 bases, the J end by 10 bases, with 10 bases between. Per the germline V gene, CDR1 is SGHTA and CDR2 is FQGNSA. This CDR3 reads CASSLVSEQYF. CDR3 DNA sequence: TGTGCCAGCAGCTTGGTCAGCGAACAGTACTTC. The whole variable domain, remainder taken from reference TRBV7-2 and TRBJ2-7, is GAGVSQSPSNKVTEKGKDVELRCDPISGHTALYWYRQSLGQGLEFLIYFQGNSAPDKSGLPSDRFSAERTGGSVSTLTIQRTQQEDSAVYLCASSLVSEQYFGPGTRLTVT.

The rearrangement links TRBV18 to TRBJ2-1; 8 bases match TRBD2. This CDR3 region has 17 residues. The V gene end was trimmed by 4 bases and the J gene end by 3 bases; junction bases not matched to a gene: 11. Germline values: CDR1 KGHSH, CDR2 LQKENI. The CDR3 DNA sequence: TGTGCCAGCTCACTCCCCTCGGCGGGAGGAAGCTACAATGAGCAGTTCTTC. It specifies CASSLPSAGGSYNEQFF.

This sequence joins TRBV4-1 and TRBJ2-7; 7 nucleotides match TRBD2. Germline assignment: CDR1 MGHRA and CDR2 YSYEKL. The CDR3 spans 15 residues. V dropped 7 bases and J dropped 2; count of bases not matched to a gene: 11. The CDR3 region is CASTPLGGGTYEQYF. CDR3 DNA sequence: TGCGCCAGCACCCCCCTTGGCGGGGGAACCTACGAGCAGTACTTC.

The V call is TRBV7-2, the J call TRBJ2-1; 7 nucleotides match TRBD2. The CDR3 has 15 residues. Germline values: CDR1 SGHTA, CDR2 FQGNSA. With V trimmed by 2 bases and J by 3 bases, 4 bases remained unmatched. The CDR3 region is CASSLRAGSYNEQFF. In DNA, the CDR3 is TGTGCCAGCAGCTTAAGAGCGGGGAGCTACAATGAGCAGTTCTTC.

The CDR3 sequence: CSAGGYLNTEAFF. CDR3 coding DNA: TGCAGCGCAGGGGGTTACCTGAACACTGAAGCTTTCTTT. This chain connects TRBV29-1 to TRBJ1-1; 7 bases agree with TRBD1. Germline V gives CDR1 SQVTM, CDR2 ANQGSEA. With V trimmed by 7 bases and J by 0 bases, 5 bases remained unmatched. The CDR3 is made up of 13 amino acids.

This rearrangement joins TRBV6-5 to TRBJ1-5; D uncertain. Germline CDR1 MNHEY, CDR2 SVGAGI. The V gene lost 6 bases and the J gene lost 3 bases, with 12 bases spanning the gap. The CDR3 loop spans 14 amino acids. In DNA form, the CDR3 reads TGTGCCAGCAGATCCGGGCCGCCCAATCAGCCCCAGCATTTT. Amino acids: CASRSGPPNQPQHF.

J is TRBJ2-1 and V is TRBV29-1; 12 bases align to TRBD2. CDR3 length: 13 amino acids. V dropped 5 bases and J dropped 9; count of bases not matched to a gene: 5. The germline gives CDR1 SQVTM, CDR2 ANQGSEA. This CDR3 reads CSVTSGRITEQFF. Written as DNA, the CDR3 is TGCAGCGTTACTAGCGGGAGGATCACTGAGCAGTTCTTC.

This clone has a handful of counts. The V and J genes are TRBV9 and TRBJ2-1; D is perhaps TRBD1 (6 bases). The length of the CDR3 is 15 residues. V lost 1 base to trimming and J lost 4 bases, with 12 bases between them. CDR1 is SGDLS, CDR2 YYNGEE, per germline. The CDR3: CASSVKQGPYNEQFF. The CDR3 DNA sequence: TGTGCCAGCAGCGTAAAACAGGGACCATACAATGAGCAGTTCTTC.

The gene calls are TRBV14 and TRBJ1-3; D might be TRBD1 (6 bases). The length of the CDR3 is 15 residues. V lost 0 bases and J lost 4, with 10 bases in between. Looked up from germline, CDR1 is SGHDN and CDR2 is FVKESK. The CDR3 bases are TGTGCCAGCAGCCAAGAACCAGGGGCGGGAAACACCATATATTTT. As protein: CASSQEPGAGNTIYF.

The gene calls are TRBV18 and TRBJ2-1, with 8 bases lining up with TRBD2. Germline CDR1 KGHSH, CDR2 LQKENI. J was trimmed by 1 base and V by 8 bases; bases with no gene match: 7. The CDR3 is 15 residues long. The CDR3 bases are TGTGCCAGCCTCGGACTAGCCCAGTCCTACAATGAGCAGTTCTTC. Translating it yields CASLGLAQSYNEQFF.